Each of the 3 T cell receptor beta chains below was sequenced from the same sample in a study of PD-1 blockade in classical Hodgkin lymphoma. Here immunoSEQ multiplex PCR was the method, and the copy in TCRdb shows in-frame clones only, minus some. The data hold 31,000 or so clones, with approximately 68% observed a single time. The time point: cycle 4 day 1 (C4D1), after five to seven weeks of nivolumab. Brentuximab vedotin exposure varied among the patients, all of whom had relapsed after autologous stem cell transplantation. Sequencing used peripheral blood mononuclear cells (PBMCs), obtained before the fourth cycle of nivolumab. Receptor source: a human donor with classical Hodgkin lymphoma.

The chain is built from TRBV7-6 and TRBJ2-2; 7 bases map to TRBD2. Per the germline V gene, CDR1 is SGHVS and CDR2 is FNYEAQ. The CDR3 extends over 14 amino acids. V lost 5 bases and J lost 5; bases outside the gene matches: 5. The CDR3 reads CASSGTIGTGELFF. The CDR3 DNA is TGTGCCAGCAGCGGGACTATCGGAACCGGGGAGCTGTTTTTT.

V is TRBV11-1 and J is TRBJ2-1; TRBD1 matches 11 bases. V lost 6 bases, J lost 9 bases, and 7 bases stayed unmatched. CDR3 length: 14 amino acids. Looked up from germline, CDR1 is SGHAT and CDR2 is FQDESV (reference sequence). This CDR3 is CASRPDRGRGEQFF. CDR3 DNA sequence: TGTGCCAGCAGACCGGACAGGGGGCGAGGTGAGCAGTTCTTC. The whole variable domain, remainder taken from reference TRBV11-1 and TRBJ2-1, is EAEVAQSPRYKITEKSQAVAFWCDPISGHATLYWYRQILGQGPELLVQFQDESVVDDSQLPKDRFSAERLKGVDSTLKIQPAELGDSAMYLCASRPDRGRGEQFFGPGTRLTVL.

V gene TRBV6-1 combines with J gene TRBJ1-5; D remains unclear. Germline V CDR1 and CDR2: MNHNS, SASEGT. V shed 3 bases and J shed 0 bases, with 12 bases lying between them. CDR3 length: 16 amino acids. The CDR3 DNA is TGTGCCAGCAGTGATTTTTGGACGGATAGCAATCAGCCCCAGCATTTT. Its protein product is CASSDFWTDSNQPQHF.